This T cell receptor (beta chain) stems from a study of a mutant IDH1 vaccine in newly diagnosed glioma. Background on the study: Previous treatment comprised radiotherapy, temozolomide, or both, mostly both.

TCRdb's table, derived via immunoSEQ multiplex PCR, lists solely in-frame clones and lacks some. The sample lists about 66,000 clones; roughly 85% were seen once. Time point indicated: baseline, week 1 (first vaccination visit). The treatment is: pre-vaccination baseline after standard-of-care therapy. Germline V gene data show CDR1 as KGHSH and CDR2 as LQKENI. The CDR3 length is 15 residues. Between the trimmed V and J ends, which lost 2 bases and 2 bases, there was a span of 11 bases. The gene calls are TRBV18 and TRBJ2-3; D is undetermined. The sample consisted of PBMCs, taken from a glioma patient treated with radiotherapy, temozolomide or both. The sequence derives from a man aged 25-45 years with glioma. CDR3 sequence (DNA): TGTGCCAGCTCACCAGGGGTGGGTTCCACAGATACGCAGTATTTT. Encoded protein: CASSPGVGSTDTQYF.